These 15 T cell receptor beta chains were all obtained from the same sample, sequenced in a study of CD8 T cell repertoires and HIV-1 epitope variants (dated by TCRdb to 2018 to 2021). The library was generated by the immunoSEQ multiplex PCR assay. The source is immuneACCESS, and TCRdb retained only in-frame sequences with V and J called. Part of the clones is not carried over; for the studies checked, unresolved V genes explain less than half of this, and the remainder is unexplained. A total of roughly 100,000 clones appear in this sample, roughly four fifths of them only once. Of the sample, about a quarter falls within the top ten clones. Sequenced material: uncultured baseline CD8+ T cells from peripheral blood mononuclear cells (PBMCs). These TCRs come from a male donor with HIV.

The gene calls are TRBV6-6 and TRBJ2-7; the D gene is possibly TRBD2 (5 bases). V shed 4 bases and J shed 7 bases, with 17 bases lying between them. The CDR3 covers 14 residues. Looked up from germline, CDR1 is MNHNY and CDR2 is SVGAGI (reference sequence). The CDR3 loop is CASSFSGVPGEQYF. The CDR3 nucleotides are TGTGCCAGCAGTTTTTCCGGGGTACCGGGTGAGCAGTACTTC.

This clone was seen a few times. The chain recombines TRBV7-6 with TRBJ2-5, with D possibly being TRBD1 or TRBD2 (5 bases each). V lost 0 bases, J lost 5 bases, and 13 bases lay in between. The germline V gene has CDR1 SGHVS and CDR2 FNYEAQ. There are 15 residues in the CDR3. CDR3 DNA: TGTGCCAGCAGCTTAGCTGGGGGTTCCGGGGAGACCCAGTACTTC. It is translated as CASSLAGGSGETQYF.

The genes are TRBV19 and TRBJ1-4; D is perhaps TRBD1 (5 bases). Trimming shortened V by 2 bases and J by 8 bases, and 18 bases separated the two germline ends. The germline V gene encodes CDR1 LNHDA and CDR2 SQIVND (reference sequence). CDR3 size: 16 residues. CDR3 sequence reads: CASSISRQGLREKLFF. The CDR3 nucleotides read TGTGCCAGTAGTATATCCCGCCAGGGACTACGCGAAAAACTGTTTTTT.

This chain joins TRBV28 and TRBJ1-1; tentatively, D is TRBD1 (6 bases). Trimming pared 4 bases from V and 1 base from J, leaving 13 bases between. The germline V gene encodes CDR1 MDHEN and CDR2 SYDVKM. The CDR3 runs to 15 residues. The CDR3 protein is CASSSAGTPNTEAFF. As DNA, the CDR3 is TGTGCCAGCAGTTCAGCCGGGACACCGAACACTGAAGCTTTCTTT.

The chain carries TRBV6-4 and TRBJ2-2, with TRBD2 as a possible D gene (5 bases). This CDR3 spans 15 amino acids. Trimming took off 3 bases at V and 4 bases at J, with 12 bases between the two ends. CDR1 is MRHNA, CDR2 SNTAGT, per germline. Here the CDR3 reads CASSERVDSTGELFF. CDR3 nucleotide sequence: TGTGCCAGCAGTGAGCGGGTTGATAGCACCGGGGAGCTGTTTTTT.

V and J are TRBV6-1 and TRBJ1-2; TRBD1 matches at 10 bases. Germline assignment: CDR1 MNHNS and CDR2 SASEGT. The CDR3 covers 15 residues. V lost 3 bases to trimming and J lost 3 bases; unmatched junction nucleotides: 4. Written as DNA, the CDR3 is TGTGCCAGCAGTGACCGGGACAGGGGACACTATGGCTACACCTTC. Translated: CASSDRDRGHYGYTF.

The J gene is TRBJ1-3, the V gene TRBV27; 8 bases are a match to TRBD1. The CDR3 is made up of 15 amino acids. Germline values: CDR1 MNHEY, CDR2 SMNVEV (reference sequence). V trimming: 6 bases; J trimming: 0 bases; junction bases outside the gene matches: 4. This CDR3 reads CASRPDRGSGNTIYF. CDR3 coding DNA: TGTGCCAGCAGGCCCGACAGGGGCTCTGGAAACACCATATATTTT.

This clone appeared once. The CDR3 here is CASTSTGAQYF. The CDR3 nucleotides read TGTGCCAGCACTTCTACTGGGGCCCAGTACTTC. This rearrangement joins TRBV28 to TRBJ2-5, with D uncertain. The CDR3 loop spans 11 amino acids. Germline V CDR1 and CDR2: MDHEN, SYDVKM. V gave up 7 bases and J gave up 9 bases, with 12 bases separating them.

The gene calls are TRBV5-5 and TRBJ1-4, with 8 bases matching TRBD1. V lost 3 bases and J lost 7; bases outside the gene matches: 8. The CDR3 contains 15 residues. The V gene's germline CDR1 is SGHKS and CDR2 YYEKEE (reference sequence). The CDR3 bases are TGTGCCAGCAGCTCTTCGACAGGGGTCGGTGAAAAACTGTTTTTT. This sequence encodes CASSSSTGVGEKLFF.

This chain links TRBV7-3 with TRBJ1-2, with a possible D match to TRBD1 (5 bases). Germline values: CDR1 SGHTA, CDR2 FQGTGA. The CDR3 has 13 residues. Between the trimmed V and J ends, which lost 5 bases and 6 bases, there was a span of 13 bases. CDR3 sequence reads: CASSPNRNNGYTF. The DNA of the CDR3 is TGTGCCAGCAGCCCGAACAGGAACAATGGCTACACCTTC.

This chain joins TRBV14 and TRBJ1-2; the D gene is possibly TRBD1 (5 bases). V shed 2 bases and J shed 4 bases, with 17 bases lying between them. The germline gives CDR1 SGHDN, CDR2 FVKESK. The CDR3 is made up of 16 amino acids. In nucleotides, the CDR3 is TGTGCCAGCAGCCAACAGAACGCGGGACGGATCTATGGCTACACCTTC. Its protein product is CASSQQNAGRIYGYTF.

The V and J genes are TRBV7-3 and TRBJ2-7, with 8 bases that match TRBD1. The V segment lost 5 bases and the J segment 3 bases; nucleotides outside the gene matches: 9. The CDR3 extends over 15 amino acids. Per germline, CDR1 SGHTA and CDR2 FQGTGA. CDR3 amino acids: CASSPGTGRGYEQYF. The CDR3 DNA follows: TGTGCCAGCAGCCCCGGGACAGGAAGGGGCTACGAGCAGTACTTC.

The chain couples TRBV4-1 to TRBJ2-1; 10 bases fit TRBD2. The junction had 6 bases not matched to a gene; V was cut back by 1 base and J by 0 bases. This CDR3 is 18 amino acids long. Germline assignment: CDR1 MGHRA and CDR2 YSYEKL. The CDR3 sequence is CASSQVLSGGDSYNEQFF. The CDR3 nucleotides are TGCGCCAGCAGCCAAGTTCTCAGCGGGGGGGACTCCTACAATGAGCAGTTCTTC.

This clone was picked up a small number of times. This chain uses TRBV13 with TRBJ2-7, with 11 positions matching TRBD2. The CDR3 sequence is 14 residues long. V trimming: 3 bases; J trimming: 3 bases; junction bases outside the gene matches: 1. The germline V gene has CDR1 PRHDT and CDR2 FYEKMQ (reference sequence). For the CDR3, the DNA is TGTGCCAGCAGCTTCGGGACTAGCGGCTACGAGCAGTACTTC. It codes for CASSFGTSGYEQYF. Using reference TRBV13 and TRBJ2-7 for the parts outside the CDR3, the full variable domain is AAGVIQSPRHLIKEKRETATLKCYPIPRHDTVYWYQQGPGQDPQFLISFYEKMQSDKGSIPDRFSAQQFSDYHSELNMSSLELGDSALYFCASSFGTSGYEQYFGPGTRLTVT.

This clone turned up a few times. The chain couples TRBV7-9 to TRBJ2-7, with D possibly being TRBD1 (5 bases). Trimming shortened V by 0 bases and J by 6 bases, and 15 bases separated the two germline ends. This CDR3 spans 15 amino acids. Per germline, CDR1 SEHNR and CDR2 FQNEAQ (reference sequence). The CDR3 sequence: CASSLAGRASREQYF. The CDR3 DNA follows: TGTGCCAGCAGCTTAGCGGGCAGGGCGAGTCGCGAGCAGTACTTC.